The clone carrying this T cell receptor beta chain showed up just a few times. Its antigen is unidentified. An end of the junction differs from the germline gene, which may be a read error. The data were obtained in a study of post-analysis software for immune sequencing data. Whole-study context: Relapsing-remitting, secondary progressive and progressive-relapsing multiple sclerosis were all included among the disease courses. Study-wide results and limits: Samples sharing a preparation batch grouped tightly together when assessed by F measure. Several TRBV segments were more frequent in patients than controls; TRBV5-6, TRBV5-1 and TRBV20-1 belonged to this group. Significantly decreased normalized Chao1 diversity was recorded for multiple sclerosis patients relative to controls.

Tagging with unique molecular identifiers was a feature of the TCR beta cDNA libraries. Some 500,000 cDNA molecules were obtained per 1 to 10 million input T cells. TCRdb re-analysed the PCR reads in MiXCR, keeping a single row per CDR3 protein. The repertoire holds 750,000 to 950,000 distinct CDR3 sequences, roughly 58% seen once, with approximately 4.2% in the top ten. This CDR3 is built from 17 residues. CDR1 and CDR2 (germline): MGHRA, YSYEKL. The sequence came from a girl aged 10-17 years with multiple sclerosis. Material: blood. The chain is built from TRBV4-1 and TRBJ2-3; 7 nucleotides agree with TRBD1. CDR3 in DNA: TGCGCCAGCAACCAAGACAGGGATATTACTAGCACAGATACGCAGTATTTT. Protein product: CASNQDRDITSTDTQYF.